The 18 T cell receptor beta chains listed next were all sequenced from one sample in a study of blood T cells in healthy people across ages. Then a second PCR, running roughly 6 to 11 cycles, was carried out with a sample-barcoded 5' primer and a J-beta primer mix. TCRdb independently ran MiXCR on the 5' RACE reads; one entry per CDR3 protein. The data contain 1.5 million to 2 million distinct CDR3 sequences, approximately 50% of them singletons. Source material: blood. The receptors come from a woman in her thirties or forties in good health.

The gene calls are TRBV6-2 or TRBV6-3 and TRBJ2-1, with D possibly being TRBD1 or TRBD2 (5 bases each). Germline values: CDR1 MNHEY, CDR2 SVGEGT. There are 14 residues in the CDR3. V lost 0 bases, J lost 7 bases, and 10 bases lay in between. CDR3 coding DNA: TGTGCCAGCAGTTACTCGGGGGTGGGAAATGAGCAGTTCTTC. Translation: CASSYSGVGNEQFF.

V usage is TRBV6-5 and J usage is TRBJ2-1; D may be TRBD1 (5 bases). The CDR3 has 14 amino acids. Trimming took 10 bases from V and 8 from J, leaving 21 bases between them. Germline loops: CDR1 MNHEY, CDR2 SVGAGI. The CDR3 is CANRRPGPLDEQFF. For the CDR3, the DNA is TGTGCCAACAGGAGACCGGGCCCCCTGGATGAGCAGTTCTTC.

The chain employs TRBV20-1 and TRBJ2-1; 15 bases align to TRBD2. V lost 4 bases and J lost 4; bases outside the gene matches: 14. Germline CDR1 reads DFQATT; CDR2 reads SNEGSKA (reference sequence). The CDR3 sequence is 19 residues long. CDR3 sequence reads: CSATPGLAGGRMVYNEQFF. The DNA of the CDR3 is TGCAGTGCTACACCCGGACTAGCGGGGGGGCGAATGGTATACAATGAGCAGTTCTTC.

This clonotype was seen more than once but under ten times. This chain uses TRBV4-1 with TRBJ2-7, with D maybe TRBD1 (6 bases). The V end was cut by 1 base, the J end by 2 bases, with 18 bases between. The CDR3 extends over 17 amino acids. The germline V gene encodes CDR1 MGHRA and CDR2 YSYEKL. The CDR3 loop reads CASSQAPLTGFTYEQYF. CDR3 DNA sequence: TGCGCCAGCAGCCAAGCTCCGTTGACAGGATTTACCTACGAGCAGTACTTC.

This sequence joins TRBV28 and TRBJ1-2; D may be TRBD1 (5 bases). This CDR3 contains 14 residues. V was cut by 6 bases and J by 7 bases, with 18 bases left in between. Germline V lookup: CDR1 MDHEN, CDR2 SYDVKM. The CDR3: CASSIRGWSGGYTF. The CDR3 DNA is TGTGCCAGCAGCATACGGGGGTGGTCGGGTGGCTACACCTTC.

The chain joins TRBV4-1 to TRBJ1-2, with 7 nucleotides matching TRBD1. The germline gives CDR1 MGHRA, CDR2 YSYEKL. The CDR3 sequence is 15 residues long. The ends lost 4 bases at V and 2 bases at J; junction bases unmatched: 7. The CDR3 bases are TGCGCCAGCAGCCCACAGGGGCTTGGAAACTATGGCTACACCTTC. It codes for CASSPQGLGNYGYTF.

The table lists this clonotype with a count of one. V usage is TRBV6-2 or TRBV6-3 and J usage is TRBJ1-5; maybe TRBD1 (6 bases). V gave up 5 bases and J gave up 3 bases, with 14 bases separating them. Germline CDR1 reads MNHEY; CDR2 reads SVGEGT. This CDR3 has 15 residues. The CDR3 is CASSEFRGPNQPQHF. CDR3 in DNA: TGTGCCAGCAGTGAGTTCAGGGGTCCCAATCAGCCCCAGCATTTT.

The chain combines TRBV20-1 with TRBJ1-5, with D possibly matching TRBD1 (5 bases). This CDR3 has 17 amino acids. Trimming left V 0 bases short and J 3 bases short, with 18 bases between. The V gene's germline CDR1 is DFQATT and CDR2 SNEGSKA (reference sequence). As DNA, the CDR3 is TGCAGTGCTAGAGATCAAAGTCGGGGGAATCCCAATCAGCCCCAGCATTTT. Protein: CSARDQSRGNPNQPQHF.

The chain combines TRBV7-2 with TRBJ2-1; 7 bases agree with TRBD2. Germline CDR1 and CDR2: SGHTA and FQGNSA. This CDR3 contains 18 residues. V lost 5 bases to trimming and J lost 3 bases; unmatched junction nucleotides: 16. The CDR3 DNA reads TGTGCCAGCAGCGGGAGGGCCCCGGGACGTAGTGACTACAATGAGCAGTTCTTC. This sequence encodes CASSGRAPGRSDYNEQFF.

DNA for the CDR3: TGCGCCAGCAGCCCGGACAGCGCCAATTCACCCCTCCACTTT. Translated: CASSPDSANSPLHF. The chain joins TRBV5-1 to TRBJ1-6; TRBD1 is a possible D gene (6 bases). Germline CDR1 SGHRS, CDR2 YFSETQ. The length of the CDR3 is 14 residues. V lost 4 bases to trimming and J lost 7 bases, with 12 bases between them.

This clonotype turned up a few times. The chain couples TRBV2 to TRBJ2-7; 10 bases are a match to TRBD1. V gave up 7 bases and J gave up 6 bases; unmatched junction bases: 6. Germline V gene data show CDR1 as SNHLY and CDR2 as FYNNEI. The CDR3 contains 13 residues. CDR3 in DNA: TGTGCCAGCACTATAGGACAGGGGGGCGAGCAGTACTTC. It yields the protein CASTIGQGGEQYF. Variable domain in full (rest from reference TRBV2 and TRBJ2-7): EPEVTQTPSHQVTQMGQEVILRCVPISNHLYFYWYRQILGQKVEFLVSFYNNEISEKSEIFDDQFSVERPDGSNFTLKIRSTKLEDSAMYFCASTIGQGGEQYFGPGTRLTVT.

The rearrangement uses TRBV6-2 or TRBV6-3 and TRBJ1-5, with 7 nucleotides matching TRBD1. This CDR3 comprises 16 residues. After removal of 6 bases from V and 4 bases from J, the junction contained 12 bases not matched to a gene. Germline lookup yields CDR1 MNHEY and CDR2 SVGEGT. The CDR3 bases are TGTGCCAGCAGACCAGCACTCGGGACAGATAATCAGCCCCAGCATTTT. Its protein is CASRPALGTDNQPQHF.

J is TRBJ2-1 and V is TRBV4-3, with unresolved D. The V end was cut by 0 bases, the J end by 3 bases, with 9 bases between. This CDR3 region has 15 residues. Germline V gene lookup returns CDR1 LGHNA and CDR2 YSLEER. CDR3 sequence (DNA): TGCGCCAGCAGCCAAGACCCCCTAATCTACAATGAGCAGTTCTTC. Residues: CASSQDPLIYNEQFF.

Remarks on this clonotype: The junction does not match germline at one end; this may be a read error. This sequence joins TRBV27 and TRBJ1-4, with D hard to call. The CDR3 is 14 residues long. CDR1 is MNHEY and CDR2 is SMNVEV in the germline V gene (reference sequence). The CDR3 nucleotides are TGTGCCAGCTCCCGGGGAGGCACTAATGAAGAACTGTTTTTT. It yields the protein CASSRGGTNEELFF.

The gene calls are TRBV5-1 and TRBJ2-1; D is perhaps TRBD1 (6 bases). The CDR3 has 13 residues. The ends were cut back, 4 bases at V and 6 bases at J, with 11 bases in the middle. CDR1 is SGHRS and CDR2 is YFSETQ in the germline V gene. The CDR3 DNA is TGCGCCAGCAGCGATACAGGGTTCAATGAGCAGTTCTTC. It is translated as CASSDTGFNEQFF. Variable domain in full (rest from reference TRBV5-1 and TRBJ2-1): KAGVTQTPRYLIKTRGQQVTLSCSPISGHRSVSWYQQTPGQGLQFLFEYFSETQRNKGNFPGRFSGRQFSNSRSEMNVSTLELGDSALYLCASSDTGFNEQFFGPGTRLTVL.

The chain couples TRBV6-5 to TRBJ1-2, with D tentatively TRBD1 (5 bases). CDR1 and CDR2 (germline): MNHEY, SVGAGI. The germline V and J ends were trimmed by 2 bases and 8 bases, with 18 bases remaining between them. CDR3 length: 15 residues. The CDR3 reads CASSYETGNRWGYTF. The DNA of the CDR3 is TGTGCCAGCAGTTACGAAACAGGAAACCGCTGGGGCTACACCTTC.

This clonotype has more than one count but fewer than ten. The V gene is TRBV4-3, the J gene TRBJ2-3; D remains ambiguous. CDR1 LGHNA and CDR2 YSLEER come from the germline V gene. V was shortened by 0 bases and J by 0 bases, with 13 bases between the two germline ends. This CDR3 is 17 amino acids long. CDR3 residues: CASSQERSLPSTDTQYF. The CDR3 DNA reads TGCGCCAGCAGCCAAGAAAGGTCCCTCCCTAGCACAGATACGCAGTATTTT.

V gene TRBV7-2 combines with J gene TRBJ2-7; TRBD2 matches at 13 bases. Germline V CDR1 and CDR2: SGHTA, FQGNSA. CDR3 length equals 15 residues. After removal of 4 bases from V and 5 bases from J, the junction contained 5 bases not matched to a gene. CDR3 bases: TGTGCCAGCAGCTCCGGACTAGCGGGGGACCACGAGCAGTACTTC. It yields the protein CASSSGLAGDHEQYF.